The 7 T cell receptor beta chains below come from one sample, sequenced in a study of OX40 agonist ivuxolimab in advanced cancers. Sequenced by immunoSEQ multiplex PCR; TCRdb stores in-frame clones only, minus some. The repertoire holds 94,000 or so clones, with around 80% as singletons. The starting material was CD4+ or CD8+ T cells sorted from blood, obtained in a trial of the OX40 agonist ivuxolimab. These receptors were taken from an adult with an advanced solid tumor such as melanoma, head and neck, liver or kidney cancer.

The CDR3 region is CAWSVWGGTDTQYF. Here the CDR3 DNA reads TGTGCCTGGAGTGTTTGGGGGGGCACAGATACGCAGTATTTT. This chain uses TRBV30 with TRBJ2-3, with D perhaps TRBD2 (6 bases). The V and J ends lost 0 bases and 1 base respectively, with 8 bases between them. CDR1 GTSNPN and CDR2 SVGIG come from the germline V gene (reference sequence). The CDR3 has 14 residues.

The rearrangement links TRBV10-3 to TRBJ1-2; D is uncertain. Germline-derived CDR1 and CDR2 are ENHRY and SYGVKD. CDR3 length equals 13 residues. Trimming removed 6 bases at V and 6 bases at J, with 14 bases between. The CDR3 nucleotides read TGTGCCATCAGCCCGACGGAAGGTCATGGCTACACCTTC. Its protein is CAISPTEGHGYTF.

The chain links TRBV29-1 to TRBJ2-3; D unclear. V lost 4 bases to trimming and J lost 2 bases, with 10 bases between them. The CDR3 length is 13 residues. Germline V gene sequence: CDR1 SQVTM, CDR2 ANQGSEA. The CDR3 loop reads CSVAARTTDTQYF. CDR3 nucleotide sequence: TGCAGCGTTGCGGCCCGAACCACAGATACGCAGTATTTT.

The CDR3 is CASSQDTAGAEQYF. CDR3 nucleotides: TGCGCCAGCAGCCAAGATACGGCTGGGGCCGAGCAGTACTTC. The chain recombines TRBV4-3 with TRBJ2-7; possible D gene TRBD1, 5 bases. This CDR3 is built from 14 residues. The V gene lost 0 bases and the J gene lost 6 bases, with 12 bases spanning the gap. CDR1 is LGHNA and CDR2 is YSLEER in the germline V gene.

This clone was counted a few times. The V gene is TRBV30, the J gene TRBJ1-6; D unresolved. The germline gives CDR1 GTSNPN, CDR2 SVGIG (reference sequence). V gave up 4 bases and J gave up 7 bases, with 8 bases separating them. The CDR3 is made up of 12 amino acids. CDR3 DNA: TGTGCCTGGAAAACCGGAAATTCACCCCTCCACTTT. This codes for CAWKTGNSPLHF.

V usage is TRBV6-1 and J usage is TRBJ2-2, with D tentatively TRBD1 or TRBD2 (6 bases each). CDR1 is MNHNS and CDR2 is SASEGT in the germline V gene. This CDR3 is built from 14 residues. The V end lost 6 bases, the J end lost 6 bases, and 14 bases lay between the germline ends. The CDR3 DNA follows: TGTGCCAGCAGGCCGGCCGGGGGCCCCGGGGAGCTGTTTTTT. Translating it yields CASRPAGGPGELFF.

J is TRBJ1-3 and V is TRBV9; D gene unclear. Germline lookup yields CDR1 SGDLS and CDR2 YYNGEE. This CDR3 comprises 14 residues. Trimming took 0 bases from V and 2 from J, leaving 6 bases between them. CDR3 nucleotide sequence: TGTGCCAGCAGCGTAGGTCAGGCTGGAAACACCATATATTTT. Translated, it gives CASSVGQAGNTIYF.